This T cell receptor beta chain comes out of a study of response to subunit inactivated influenza vaccine. There are a few counts of this clonotype. TCRdb fed the RT-PCR reads into MiXCR, producing one record per CDR3 protein. There are over 150,000 distinct CDR3 sequences in the sample; approximately 9.2% occur only once, and 9.5% to 13% lies in the top ten. The material was non-naive T cells sorted from PBMCs, obtained on the day of vaccination. This TCR was recovered from a man in his fifties who received an inactivated influenza vaccine.

The CDR3 coding sequence is TGTGCCAGCAGCTTAATAAATCTGGAGGGGGACGAGCAGTACTTC. It translates to CASSLINLEGDEQYF. The rearrangement links TRBV7-8 to TRBJ2-7; D tentatively reads TRBD1 or TRBD2 (6 bases each). V lost 2 bases to trimming and J lost 5 bases, with 16 bases between them. CDR1 is SGHVS and CDR2 is FQNEAQ in the germline V gene. CDR3 length: 15 amino acids. Full variable domain (outside the CDR3, taken from reference TRBV7-8 and TRBJ2-7): GAGVSQSPRYKVAKRGQDVALRCDPISGHVSLFWYQQALGQGPEFLTYFQNEAQLDKSGLPSDRFFAERPEGSVSTLKIQRTQQEDSAVYLCASSLINLEGDEQYFGPGTRLTVT.